This T cell receptor beta chain was found in a study of blood T cell repertoires in COVID-19 (dated by TCRdb to 2018 to 2020). The study in broad terms: Samples covering the acute and convalescent phases of COVID-19 were provided by collaborators in the United States, Italy and Spain. The material from the prospective study consisted of cDNA or gDNA derived from T cells, B-cell-depleted T cells, or PBMCs. Subjects who had been exposed to COVID-19, were actively infected with it, or had recovered from it provided the deeply sampled blood TCRbeta repertoires that made up the dataset. The repertoires were released in a freely available public database meant as a resource for research on the immune response to SARS-CoV-2. Where available, HLA class I and class II types were obtained from metadata supplied by the sample provider rather than from assay-based typing. Nearly every sample came with metadata listing a de-identified subject ID, COVID-19 status, age in years and sex. The samples were drawn from the first 160 participants of the ongoing ImmuneRACE study and from over a thousand subjects provided by 6 global collaborators. On the study overall, not on this receptor specifically: The quantity of clinical and demographic metadata differed by source and by participant and was supplied without curation.

A note on this clone: Its target antigen remains unknown. Nothing much larger sits one base from this clone, and base qualities are not available.

Including the terminal cysteine and phenylalanine, the CDR3 comprises 13 residues. Only CDR3 DNA is held: 39 bases, read in frame from base 1. Trimming leaves V shorter by 6 bases and J shorter by 7 bases, with the junction holding 2 bases beyond the gene matches. Looking up the germline V gene (reference sequence) yields CDR1 LNHDA and CDR2 SQIVND. Whole blood was collected in K2EDTA tubes by collaborating institutions according to the institutions' own protocols. For TCRbeta analysis, collaborator samples were shipped as frozen whole blood, as isolated PBMCs, or as DNA extracted from either sample type. TCRbeta CDR3 regions were amplified from genomic DNA using the immunoSEQ Assay, a bias-controlled multiplex PCR. The paper's data handling went like this. The number of nucleated cells in each sample was estimated by amplification of reference gene primers within the assay. To quantify the absolute abundance of each unique TCRbeta CDR3 rearrangement, sequence reads were collapsed and filtered. For each sample, productive Simpson clonality was calculated by taking the square root of Simpson's diversity index across productive rearrangements. TCRdb took over this immuneACCESS table, retaining in-frame rearrangements with V and J assigned. Such tables are incomplete; in checked studies, under half of the missing clones stem from an unresolved V gene, and the remainder is unexplained. That table furnishes V, J and clone size, whereas the DNA furnished D and trimming. In this sample the table shows around 180,000 clones, 88% of which occur a single time. Roughly 24% of the sample lies in the top ten.

The clonotype was recovered from a man between 60 and 75 years old with acute or convalescent COVID-19. The chain links TRBV19 with TRBJ1-5; 11 central nucleotides agree with TRBD1. The material sequenced was peripheral blood. In nucleotides, the sequence is TGTGCCAGTAGGGGACAGGGGGACCAGCCCCAGCATTTT. Translated, this is CASRGQGDQPQHF.